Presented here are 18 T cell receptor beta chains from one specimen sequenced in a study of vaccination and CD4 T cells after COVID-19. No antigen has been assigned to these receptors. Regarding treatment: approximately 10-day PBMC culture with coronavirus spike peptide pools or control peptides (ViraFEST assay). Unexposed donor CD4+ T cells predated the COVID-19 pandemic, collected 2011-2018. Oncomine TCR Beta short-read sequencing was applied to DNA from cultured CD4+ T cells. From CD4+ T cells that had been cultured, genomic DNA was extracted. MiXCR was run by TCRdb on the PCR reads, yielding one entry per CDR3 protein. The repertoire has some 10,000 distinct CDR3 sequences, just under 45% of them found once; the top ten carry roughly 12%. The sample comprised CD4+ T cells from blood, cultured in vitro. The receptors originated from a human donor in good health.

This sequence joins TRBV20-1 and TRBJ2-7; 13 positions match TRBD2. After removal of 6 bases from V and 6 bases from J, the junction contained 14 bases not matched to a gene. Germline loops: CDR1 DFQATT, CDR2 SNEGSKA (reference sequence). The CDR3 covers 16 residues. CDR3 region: CSAERTSGSRESEQYF. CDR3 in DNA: TGCAGTGCAGAGCGGACTAGCGGGAGCCGAGAATCCGAGCAGTACTTC.

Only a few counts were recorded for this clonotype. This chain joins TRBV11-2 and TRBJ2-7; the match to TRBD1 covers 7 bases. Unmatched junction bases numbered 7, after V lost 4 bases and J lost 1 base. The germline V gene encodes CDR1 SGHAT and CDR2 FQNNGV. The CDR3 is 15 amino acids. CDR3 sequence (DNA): TGTGCCAGCAGCTCACCAAGACAGGGATCCTACGAGCAGTACTTC. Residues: CASSSPRQGSYEQYF.

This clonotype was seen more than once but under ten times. The DNA for the CDR3 is TGCAGTGCTAGAGACAGGGTCCGGGGTAGCACTGAAGCTTTCTTT. This gives the protein CSARDRVRGSTEAFF. The chain employs TRBV20-1 and TRBJ1-1, with TRBD1 as a possible D gene (5 bases). The CDR3 is 15 amino acids. Germline loops: CDR1 DFQATT, CDR2 SNEGSKA (reference sequence). V lost 0 bases and J lost 4, with 15 bases in between.

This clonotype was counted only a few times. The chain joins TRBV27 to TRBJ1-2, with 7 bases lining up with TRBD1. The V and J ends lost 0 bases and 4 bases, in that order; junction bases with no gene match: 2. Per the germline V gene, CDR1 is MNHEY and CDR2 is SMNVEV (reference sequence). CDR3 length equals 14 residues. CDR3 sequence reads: CASSLSGQVYGYTF. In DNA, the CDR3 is TGTGCCAGCAGTTTATCTGGACAGGTCTATGGCTACACCTTC.

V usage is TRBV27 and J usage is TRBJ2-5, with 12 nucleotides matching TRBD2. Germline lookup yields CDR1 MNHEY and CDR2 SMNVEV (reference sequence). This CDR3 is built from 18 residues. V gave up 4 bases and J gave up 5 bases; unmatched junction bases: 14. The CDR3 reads CASSSSPASGRAWETQYF. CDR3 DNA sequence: TGTGCCAGCAGTTCGTCACCGGCTAGCGGGAGGGCCTGGGAGACCCAGTACTTC.

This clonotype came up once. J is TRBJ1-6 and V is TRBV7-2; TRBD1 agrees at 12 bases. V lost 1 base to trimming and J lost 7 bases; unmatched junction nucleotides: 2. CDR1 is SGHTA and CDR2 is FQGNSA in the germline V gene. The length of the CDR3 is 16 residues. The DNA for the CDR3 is TGTGCCAGCAGCTTAGTAGGGACAGGGGGCAATTCACCCCTCCACTTT. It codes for CASSLVGTGGNSPLHF. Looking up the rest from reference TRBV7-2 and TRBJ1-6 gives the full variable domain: GAGVSQSPSNKVTEKGKDVELRCDPISGHTALYWYRQSLGQGLEFLIYFQGNSAPDKSGLPSDRFSAERTGGSVSTLTIQRTQQEDSAVYLCASSLVGTGGNSPLHFGNGTRLTVT.

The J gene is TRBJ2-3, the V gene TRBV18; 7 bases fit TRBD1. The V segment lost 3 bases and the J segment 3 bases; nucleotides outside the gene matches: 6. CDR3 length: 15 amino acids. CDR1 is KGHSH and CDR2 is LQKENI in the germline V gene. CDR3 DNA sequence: TGTGCCAGCTCACCGGCAGGGGGACGGACAGATACGCAGTATTTT. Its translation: CASSPAGGRTDTQYF.

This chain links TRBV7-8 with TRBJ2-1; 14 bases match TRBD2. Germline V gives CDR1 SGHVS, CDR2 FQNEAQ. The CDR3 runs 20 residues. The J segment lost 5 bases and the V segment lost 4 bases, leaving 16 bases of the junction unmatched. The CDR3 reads CASSSDGWGTSGSRNNEQFF. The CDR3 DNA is TGTGCCAGCAGCTCCGACGGGTGGGGGACTAGCGGGAGTCGGAACAATGAGCAGTTCTTC.

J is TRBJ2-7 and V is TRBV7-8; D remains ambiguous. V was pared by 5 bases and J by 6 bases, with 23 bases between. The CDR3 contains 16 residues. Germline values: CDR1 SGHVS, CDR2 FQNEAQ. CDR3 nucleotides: TGTGCCAGCAGCAGAAGGGCGGCGGATTCCCTCGGCGAGCAGTACTTC. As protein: CASSRRAADSLGEQYF.

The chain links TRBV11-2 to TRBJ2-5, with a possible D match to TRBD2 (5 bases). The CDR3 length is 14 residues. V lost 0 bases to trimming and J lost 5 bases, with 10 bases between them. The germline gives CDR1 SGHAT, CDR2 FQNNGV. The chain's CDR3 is CASSLDREGETQYF. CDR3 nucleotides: TGTGCCAGCAGCTTAGATCGGGAAGGGGAGACCCAGTACTTC.

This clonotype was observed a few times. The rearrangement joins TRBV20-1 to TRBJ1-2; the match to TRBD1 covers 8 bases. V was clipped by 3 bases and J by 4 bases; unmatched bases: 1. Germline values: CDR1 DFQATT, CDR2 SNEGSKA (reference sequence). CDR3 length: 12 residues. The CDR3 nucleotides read TGCAGTGCTAGGACAGGGGCCTATGGCTACACCTTC. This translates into CSARTGAYGYTF.

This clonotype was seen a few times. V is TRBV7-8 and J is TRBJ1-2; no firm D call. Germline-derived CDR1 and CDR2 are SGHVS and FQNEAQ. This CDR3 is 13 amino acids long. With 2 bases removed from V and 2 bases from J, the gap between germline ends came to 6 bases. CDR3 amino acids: CASSLTQNYGYTF. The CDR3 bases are TGTGCCAGCAGCTTAACACAGAACTATGGCTACACCTTC.

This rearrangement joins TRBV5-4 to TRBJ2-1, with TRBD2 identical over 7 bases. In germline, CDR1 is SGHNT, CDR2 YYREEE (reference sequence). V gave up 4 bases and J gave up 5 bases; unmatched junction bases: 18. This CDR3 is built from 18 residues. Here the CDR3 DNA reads TGTGCCAGCAGCATCTCGGGCGGGAGTCCCCGTTCCGACAATGAGCAGTTCTTC. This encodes CASSISGGSPRSDNEQFF. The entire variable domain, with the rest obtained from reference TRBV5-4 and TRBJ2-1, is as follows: ETGVTQSPTHLIKTRGQQVTLRCSSQSGHNTVSWYQQALGQGPQFIFQYYREEENGRGNFPPRFSGLQFPNYSSELNVNALELDDSALYLCASSISGGSPRSDNEQFFGPGTRLTVL.

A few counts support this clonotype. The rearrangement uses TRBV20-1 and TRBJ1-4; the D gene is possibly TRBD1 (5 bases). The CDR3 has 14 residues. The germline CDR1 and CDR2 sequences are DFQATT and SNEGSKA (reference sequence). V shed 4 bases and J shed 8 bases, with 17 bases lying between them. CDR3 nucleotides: TGCAGTGCTACCCGGAGGGGTCGAGGCGAAAAACTGTTTTTT. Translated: CSATRRGRGEKLFF.

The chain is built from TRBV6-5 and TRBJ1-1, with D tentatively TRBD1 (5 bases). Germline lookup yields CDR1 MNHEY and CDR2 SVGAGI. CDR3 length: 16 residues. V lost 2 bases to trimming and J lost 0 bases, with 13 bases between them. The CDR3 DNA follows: TGTGCCAGCAGTTACGCGGCGGGGCATGTGAACACTGAAGCTTTCTTT. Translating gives CASSYAAGHVNTEAFF.

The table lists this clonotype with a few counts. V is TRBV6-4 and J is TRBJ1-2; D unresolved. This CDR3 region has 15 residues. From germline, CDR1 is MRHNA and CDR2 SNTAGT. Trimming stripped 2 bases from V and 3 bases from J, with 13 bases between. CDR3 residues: CASSDLGWADYGYTF. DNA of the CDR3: TGTGCCAGCAGTGACCTAGGATGGGCGGACTATGGCTACACCTTC.

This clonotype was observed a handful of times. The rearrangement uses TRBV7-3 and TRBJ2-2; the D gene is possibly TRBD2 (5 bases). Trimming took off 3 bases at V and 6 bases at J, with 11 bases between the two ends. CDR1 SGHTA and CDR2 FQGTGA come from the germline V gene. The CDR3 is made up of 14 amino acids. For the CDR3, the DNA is TGTGCCAGCAGCTTCCGAAGCGGTGCCGGGGAGCTGTTTTTT. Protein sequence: CASSFRSGAGELFF.

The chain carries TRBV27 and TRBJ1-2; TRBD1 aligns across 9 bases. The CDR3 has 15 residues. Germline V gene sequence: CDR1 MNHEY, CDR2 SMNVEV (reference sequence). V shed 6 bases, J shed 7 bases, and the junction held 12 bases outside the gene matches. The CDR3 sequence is CASRPNLGQGRGYTF. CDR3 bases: TGTGCCAGCAGACCCAACCTGGGACAGGGTCGTGGCTACACCTTC.